This TCR beta chain appears in the sequencing data of a study of blood T cell repertoires in COVID-19. Sequenced by immunoSEQ multiplex PCR; TCRdb stores in-frame clones only, minus some. The table lists approximately 350,000 clones, 70% to 90% of them singletons. V lost 3 bases and J lost 3, with 8 bases in between. The CDR3 is 13 residues long. The germline gives CDR1 SGHNT, CDR2 YENEEA. This receptor was identified in a woman aged 55-69 years with COVID-19, enrolled during active disease. The specimen was peripheral blood. The V gene is TRBV11-3, the J gene TRBJ1-1; no clear D. The DNA of the CDR3 is TGTGCCAGCAGCTTGGTCCCGGACACTGAAGCTTTCTTT. The encoded protein is CASSLVPDTEAFF.